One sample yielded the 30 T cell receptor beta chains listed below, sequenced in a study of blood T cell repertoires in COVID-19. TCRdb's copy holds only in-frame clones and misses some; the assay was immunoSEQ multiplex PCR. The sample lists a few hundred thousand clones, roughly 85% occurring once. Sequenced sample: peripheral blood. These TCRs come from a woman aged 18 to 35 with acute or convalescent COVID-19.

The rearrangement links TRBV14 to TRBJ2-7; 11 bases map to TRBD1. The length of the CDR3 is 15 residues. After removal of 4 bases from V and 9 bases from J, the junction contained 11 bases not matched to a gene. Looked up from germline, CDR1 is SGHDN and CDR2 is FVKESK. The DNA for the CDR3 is TGTGCCAGCAGCCTGACCGGGACAGGGGGTTCAGGGCAGTACTTC. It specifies CASSLTGTGGSGQYF.

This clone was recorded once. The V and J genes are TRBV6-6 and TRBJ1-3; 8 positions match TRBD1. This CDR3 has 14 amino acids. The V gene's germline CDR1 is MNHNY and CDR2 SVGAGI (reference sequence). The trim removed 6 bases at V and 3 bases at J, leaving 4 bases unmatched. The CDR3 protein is CASSVTGVGNTIYF. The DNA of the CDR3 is TGTGCCAGCAGCGTGACAGGGGTTGGAAACACCATATATTTT.

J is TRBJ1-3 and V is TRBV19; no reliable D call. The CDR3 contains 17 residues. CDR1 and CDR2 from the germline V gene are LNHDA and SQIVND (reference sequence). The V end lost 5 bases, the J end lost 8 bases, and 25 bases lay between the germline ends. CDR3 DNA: TGTGCCAGTAGTGCCCAAGTCCGTCGGTTCGTAGGAGACACCATATATTTT. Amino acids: CASSAQVRRFVGDTIYF.

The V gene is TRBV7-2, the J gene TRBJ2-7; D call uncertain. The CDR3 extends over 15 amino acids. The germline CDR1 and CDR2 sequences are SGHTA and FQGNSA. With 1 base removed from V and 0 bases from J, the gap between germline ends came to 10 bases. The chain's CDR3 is CASSLGIHSSYEQYF. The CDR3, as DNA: TGTGCCAGCAGCTTAGGTATTCACAGCTCCTACGAGCAGTACTTC. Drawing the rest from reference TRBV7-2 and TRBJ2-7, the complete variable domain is GAGVSQSPSNKVTEKGKDVELRCDPISGHTALYWYRQSLGQGLEFLIYFQGNSAPDKSGLPSDRFSAERTGGSVSTLTIQRTQQEDSAVYLCASSLGIHSSYEQYFGPGTRLTVT.

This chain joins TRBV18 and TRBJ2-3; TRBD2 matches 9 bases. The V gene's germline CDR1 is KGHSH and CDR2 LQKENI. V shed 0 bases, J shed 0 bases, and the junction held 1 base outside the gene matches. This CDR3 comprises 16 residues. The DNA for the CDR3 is TGTGCCAGCTCACCACCCGGGACTAGCAGCACAGATACGCAGTATTTT. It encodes CASSPPGTSSTDTQYF.

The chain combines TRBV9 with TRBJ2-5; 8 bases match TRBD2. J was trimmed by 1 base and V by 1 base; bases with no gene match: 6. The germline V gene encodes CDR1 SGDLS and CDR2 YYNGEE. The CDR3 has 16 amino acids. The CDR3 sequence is CASSVTPAGGQETQYF. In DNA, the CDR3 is TGTGCCAGCAGCGTAACCCCCGCGGGGGGCCAAGAGACCCAGTACTTC.

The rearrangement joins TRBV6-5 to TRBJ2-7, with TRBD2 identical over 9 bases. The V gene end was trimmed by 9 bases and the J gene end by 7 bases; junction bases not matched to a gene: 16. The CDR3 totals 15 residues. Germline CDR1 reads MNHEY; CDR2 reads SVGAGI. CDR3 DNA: TGTGCCAGTGTCGCAACGACTAGCGGAGGGTTAGAGCAGTACTTC. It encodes CASVATTSGGLEQYF.

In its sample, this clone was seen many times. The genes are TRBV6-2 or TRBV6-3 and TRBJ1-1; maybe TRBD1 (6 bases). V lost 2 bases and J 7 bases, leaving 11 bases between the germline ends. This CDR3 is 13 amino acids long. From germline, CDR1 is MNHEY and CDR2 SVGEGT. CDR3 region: CASSYRGGGEAFF. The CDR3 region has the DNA TGTGCCAGCAGTTACCGGGGAGGGGGTGAAGCTTTCTTT.

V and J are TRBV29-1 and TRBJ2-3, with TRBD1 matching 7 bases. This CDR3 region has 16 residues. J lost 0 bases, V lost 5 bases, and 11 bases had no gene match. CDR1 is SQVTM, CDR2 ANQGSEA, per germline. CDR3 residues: CSVKRQGGYSTDTQYF. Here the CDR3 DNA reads TGCAGCGTTAAGAGACAGGGCGGCTACAGCACAGATACGCAGTATTTT.

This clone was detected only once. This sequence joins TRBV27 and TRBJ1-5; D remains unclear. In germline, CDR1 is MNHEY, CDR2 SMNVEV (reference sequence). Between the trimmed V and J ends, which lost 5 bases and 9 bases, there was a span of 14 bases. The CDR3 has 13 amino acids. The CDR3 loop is CASSKAPDGPQHF. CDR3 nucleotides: TGTGCCAGCAGTAAAGCTCCCGATGGGCCCCAGCATTTT.

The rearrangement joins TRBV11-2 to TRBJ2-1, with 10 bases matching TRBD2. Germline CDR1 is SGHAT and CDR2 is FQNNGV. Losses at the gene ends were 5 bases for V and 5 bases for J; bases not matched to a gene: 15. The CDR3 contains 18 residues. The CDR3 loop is CASSLSERWTSGNNEQFF. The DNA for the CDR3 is TGTGCCAGCAGCCTGAGCGAGAGATGGACTAGCGGAAACAATGAGCAGTTCTTC.

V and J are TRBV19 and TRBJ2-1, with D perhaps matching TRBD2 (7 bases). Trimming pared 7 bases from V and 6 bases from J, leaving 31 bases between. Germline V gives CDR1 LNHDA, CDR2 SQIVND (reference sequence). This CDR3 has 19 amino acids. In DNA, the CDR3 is TGTGCCAGTAAGGGAATGGGGGGCTTATTCGGCGGGAGTATCAATGAGCAGTTCTTC. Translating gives CASKGMGGLFGGSINEQFF.

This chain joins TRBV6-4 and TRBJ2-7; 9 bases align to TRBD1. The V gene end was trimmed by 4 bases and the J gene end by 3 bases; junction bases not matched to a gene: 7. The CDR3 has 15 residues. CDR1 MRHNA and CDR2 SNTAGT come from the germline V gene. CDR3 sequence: CASSAIPGQGYEQYF. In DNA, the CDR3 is TGTGCCAGCAGTGCAATTCCGGGACAGGGCTACGAGCAGTACTTC.

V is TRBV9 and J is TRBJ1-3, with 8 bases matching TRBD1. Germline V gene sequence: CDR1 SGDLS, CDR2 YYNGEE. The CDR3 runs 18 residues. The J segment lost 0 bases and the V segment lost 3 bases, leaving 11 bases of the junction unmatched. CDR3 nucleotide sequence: TGTGCCAGCAGCGCTCTTGACAGGGGCCTTTCCTCTGGAAACACCATATATTTT. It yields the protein CASSALDRGLSSGNTIYF.

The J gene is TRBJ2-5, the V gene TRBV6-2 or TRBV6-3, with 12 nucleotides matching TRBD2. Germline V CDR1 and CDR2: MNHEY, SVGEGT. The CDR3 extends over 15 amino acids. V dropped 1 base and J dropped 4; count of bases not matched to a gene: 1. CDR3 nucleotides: TGTGCCAGCAGTTACTTGACTAGCGGGAGAGAGACCCAGTACTTC. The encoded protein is CASSYLTSGRETQYF.

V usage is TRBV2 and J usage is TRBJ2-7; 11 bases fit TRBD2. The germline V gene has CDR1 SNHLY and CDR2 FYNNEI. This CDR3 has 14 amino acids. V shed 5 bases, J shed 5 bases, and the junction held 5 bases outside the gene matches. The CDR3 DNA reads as TGTGCCAGCAGTTTACTAGCGGGAGAGGACGAGCAGTACTTC. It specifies CASSLLAGEDEQYF.

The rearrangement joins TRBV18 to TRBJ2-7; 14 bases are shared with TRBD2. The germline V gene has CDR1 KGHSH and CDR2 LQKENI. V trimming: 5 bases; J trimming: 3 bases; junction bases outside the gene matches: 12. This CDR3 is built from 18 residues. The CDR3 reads CASSFAGTSGRGGYEQYF. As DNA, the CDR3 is TGTGCCAGCTCATTCGCCGGGACTAGCGGGAGAGGGGGCTACGAGCAGTACTTC.

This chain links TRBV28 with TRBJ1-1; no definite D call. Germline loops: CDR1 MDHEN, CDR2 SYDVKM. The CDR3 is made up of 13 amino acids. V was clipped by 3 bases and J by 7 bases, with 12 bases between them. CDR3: CASSFMGQIEAFF. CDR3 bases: TGTGCCAGCAGTTTCATGGGCCAAATTGAAGCTTTCTTT.

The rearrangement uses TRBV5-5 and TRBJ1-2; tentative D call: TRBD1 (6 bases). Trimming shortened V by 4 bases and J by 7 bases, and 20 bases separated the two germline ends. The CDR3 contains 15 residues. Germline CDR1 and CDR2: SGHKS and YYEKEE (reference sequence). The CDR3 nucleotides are TGTGCCAGCAGCACTAGGAACACAGGGAAGGGTGGCTACACCTTC. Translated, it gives CASSTRNTGKGGYTF.

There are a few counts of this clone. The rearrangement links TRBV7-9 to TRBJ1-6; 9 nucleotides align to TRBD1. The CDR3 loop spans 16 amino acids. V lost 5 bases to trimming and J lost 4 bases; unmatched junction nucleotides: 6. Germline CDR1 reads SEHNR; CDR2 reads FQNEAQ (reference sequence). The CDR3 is CASSPWDREYNSPLHF. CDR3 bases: TGTGCCAGCAGCCCCTGGGACAGGGAGTATAATTCACCCCTCCACTTT. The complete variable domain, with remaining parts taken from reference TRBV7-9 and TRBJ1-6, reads DTGVSQNPRHKITKRGQNVTFRCDPISEHNRLYWYRQTLGQGPEFLTYFQNEAQLEKSRLLSDRFSAERPKGSFSTLEIQRTEQGDSAMYLCASSPWDREYNSPLHFGNGTRLTVT.

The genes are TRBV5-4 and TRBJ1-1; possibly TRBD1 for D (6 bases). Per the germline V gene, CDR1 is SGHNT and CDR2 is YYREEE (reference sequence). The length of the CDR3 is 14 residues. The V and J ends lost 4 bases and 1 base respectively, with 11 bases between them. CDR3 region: CASSGVTGNTEAFF. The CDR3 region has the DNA TGTGCCAGCAGCGGGGTGACAGGGAACACTGAAGCTTTCTTT.

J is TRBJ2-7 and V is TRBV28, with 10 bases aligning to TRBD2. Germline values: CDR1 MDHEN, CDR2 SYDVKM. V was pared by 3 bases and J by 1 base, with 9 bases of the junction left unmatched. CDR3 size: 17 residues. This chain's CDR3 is CASSFGLAGEYSYEQYF. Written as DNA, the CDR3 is TGTGCCAGCAGTTTCGGGCTAGCGGGAGAGTATTCCTACGAGCAGTACTTC.

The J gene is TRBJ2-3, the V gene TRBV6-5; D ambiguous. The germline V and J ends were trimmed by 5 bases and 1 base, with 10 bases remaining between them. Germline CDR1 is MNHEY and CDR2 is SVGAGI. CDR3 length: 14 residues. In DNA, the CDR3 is TGTGCCAGCAGTCCACGAGGTGGCACAGATACGCAGTATTTT. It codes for CASSPRGGTDTQYF.

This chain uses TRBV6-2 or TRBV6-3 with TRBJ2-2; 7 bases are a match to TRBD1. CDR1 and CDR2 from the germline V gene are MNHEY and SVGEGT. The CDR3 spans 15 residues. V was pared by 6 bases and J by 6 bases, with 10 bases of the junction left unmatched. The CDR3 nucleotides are TGTGCCAGCAGCCCCCGGACAGGACGCCCCGGGGAGCTGTTTTTT. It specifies CASSPRTGRPGELFF.

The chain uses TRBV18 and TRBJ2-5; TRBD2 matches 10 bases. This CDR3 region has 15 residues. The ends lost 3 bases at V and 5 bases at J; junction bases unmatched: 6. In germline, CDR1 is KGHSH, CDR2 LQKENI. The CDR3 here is CASSPPGLARETQYF. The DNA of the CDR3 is TGTGCCAGCTCACCTCCGGGACTAGCGAGGGAGACCCAGTACTTC.

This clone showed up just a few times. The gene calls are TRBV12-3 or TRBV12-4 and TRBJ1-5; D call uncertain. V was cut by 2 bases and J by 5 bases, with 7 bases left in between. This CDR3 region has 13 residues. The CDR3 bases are TGTGCCAGCAGTTTAAACCCAGATCAGCCCCAGCATTTT. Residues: CASSLNPDQPQHF.

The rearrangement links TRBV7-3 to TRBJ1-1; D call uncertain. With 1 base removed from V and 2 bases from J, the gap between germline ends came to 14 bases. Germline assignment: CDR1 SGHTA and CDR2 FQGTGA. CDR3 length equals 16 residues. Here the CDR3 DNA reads TGTGCCAGCAGCTTAATCCCCGAAGGCGGTAACACTGAAGCTTTCTTT. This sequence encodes CASSLIPEGGNTEAFF.

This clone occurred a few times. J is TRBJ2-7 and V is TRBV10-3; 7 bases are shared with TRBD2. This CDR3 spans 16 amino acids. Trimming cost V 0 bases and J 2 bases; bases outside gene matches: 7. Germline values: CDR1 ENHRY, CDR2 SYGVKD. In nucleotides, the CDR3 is TGTGCCATCAGTGAGTCTCGTGGGAGGGCAACCTACGAGCAGTACTTC. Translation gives CAISESRGRATYEQYF.

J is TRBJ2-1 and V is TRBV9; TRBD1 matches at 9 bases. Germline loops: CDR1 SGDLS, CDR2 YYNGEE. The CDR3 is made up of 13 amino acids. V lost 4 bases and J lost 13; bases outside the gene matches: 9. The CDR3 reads CASSPGQGVLQFF. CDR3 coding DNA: TGTGCCAGCAGCCCGGGACAGGGCGTCCTCCAGTTCTTC.

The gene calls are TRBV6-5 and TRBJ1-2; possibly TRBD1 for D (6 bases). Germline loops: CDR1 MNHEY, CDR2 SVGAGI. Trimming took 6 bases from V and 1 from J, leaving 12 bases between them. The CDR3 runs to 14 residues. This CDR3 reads CASRISQGNYGYTF. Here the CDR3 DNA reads TGTGCCAGCAGGATTTCACAGGGTAACTATGGCTACACCTTC.